This T cell receptor (beta chain) was retrieved from a study of response to subunit inactivated influenza vaccine. The study, taken as a whole, reports: Authors suggested each seasonal influenza vaccination recruits few new T cells.

Germline V gene lookup returns CDR1 SGHDT and CDR2 YYEEEE. The CDR3 covers 15 residues. The V and J ends lost 1 base and 3 bases, in that order; junction bases with no gene match: 3. TCRdb processed the RT-PCR reads anew with MiXCR; each CDR3 protein has one entry. The repertoire holds 530,000 or so distinct CDR3 sequences, with about 14% as singletons. This clonotype has a handful of counts. Antigen specificity is unknown. Source: PBMCs from blood, taken roughly 12 days after vaccination. The chain couples TRBV5-6 to TRBJ2-3, with 9 bases matching TRBD2. The receptor comes from a man over 45 who received an inactivated influenza vaccine. DNA of the CDR3: TGTGCCAGCAGCTTGAGGGGACTAGCAACAGATACGCAGTATTTT. This translates into CASSLRGLATDTQYF.